The entry below gives a single TCR beta chain sequence along with its context. Its cognate antigen is unknown. This sample was taken from a study of T cells in Graves' hyperthyroidism and ophthalmopathy. Regarding the study as a whole: Ophthalmopathy, which appeared later, was predicted by the model a median around 6.9 months before onset. Also found in blood were most expanded thyroid clonotypes above 0.001.

The V and J ends lost 0 bases and 7 bases respectively, with 7 bases between them. The CDR3 is made up of 12 amino acids. Germline CDR1 is KGHSY and CDR2 is FQNENV. Subjects aged 18 to 65 presented with newly diagnosed hyperthyroidism of less than 2 months' duration. RNA transcripts gave rise to amplified TCR beta CDR3 regions. The TCR CDR3 was amplified in a first-round RT-PCR using the HTBI primer set. Each CDR3 protein gets one entry after TCRdb re-called the multiplex PCR reads with MiXCR. The sample carries roughly 840,000 distinct CDR3 sequences, 35% to 45% recorded once. Sequencing used blood. J is TRBJ2-7 and V is TRBV16, with D maybe TRBD2 (5 bases). The TCR originated in a young man with Graves' hyperthyroidism. Written as DNA, the CDR3 is TGTGCCAGCAGCCAATCAGCGGAGGAGCAGTACTTC. It yields the protein CASSQSAEEQYF. Full variable domain (rest looked up from reference TRBV16 and TRBJ2-7): GEEVAQTPKHLVRGEGQKAKLYCAPIKGHSYVFWYQQVLKNEFKFLISFQNENVFDETGMPKERFSAKCLPNSPCSLEIQATKLEDSAVYFCASSQSAEEQYFGPGTRLTVT.